This T cell receptor (beta chain) stems from a study of T cells after yellow fever vaccination. The germline V gene has CDR1 MNHEY and CDR2 SVGAGI. Unmatched junction bases numbered 5, after V lost 0 bases and J lost 9 bases. This CDR3 region has 14 residues. TCRdb re-called the 5' RACE reads through MiXCR, storing one row per CDR3 protein. The sample contains around 340,000 distinct CDR3 sequences, about 12% of which appear only once. This clonotype showed up just a few times. This sequence joins TRBV6-5 and TRBJ2-1; TRBD1 agrees at 7 bases. The receptor was isolated from a man between 18 and 29 years old who received the YFV17D yellow fever vaccine. This sample comprised CD4+ T cells sorted from PBMCs, obtained 15 days after the yellow fever booster vaccination. The CDR3: CASSYSNRGTEQFF. The CDR3 nucleotides are TGTGCCAGCAGTTACTCTAACAGGGGCACTGAGCAGTTCTTC.